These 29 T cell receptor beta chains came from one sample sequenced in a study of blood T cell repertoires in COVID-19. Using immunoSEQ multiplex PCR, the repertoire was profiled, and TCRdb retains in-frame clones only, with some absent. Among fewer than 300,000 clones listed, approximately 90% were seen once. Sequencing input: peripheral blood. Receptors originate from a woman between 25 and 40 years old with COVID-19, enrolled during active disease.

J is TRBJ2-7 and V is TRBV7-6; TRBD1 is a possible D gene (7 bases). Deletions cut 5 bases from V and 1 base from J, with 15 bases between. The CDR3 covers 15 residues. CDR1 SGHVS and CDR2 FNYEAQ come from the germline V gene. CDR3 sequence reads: CASSTQTGRSYEQYF. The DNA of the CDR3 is TGTGCCAGCAGCACTCAGACAGGGAGGTCCTACGAGCAGTACTTC.

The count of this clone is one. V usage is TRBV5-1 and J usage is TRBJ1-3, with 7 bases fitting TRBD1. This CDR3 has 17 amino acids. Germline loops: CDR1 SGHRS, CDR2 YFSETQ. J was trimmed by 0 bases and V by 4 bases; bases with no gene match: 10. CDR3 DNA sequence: TGCGCCAGCAGCCCGAGGGGGGACAGTAGCTCTGGAAACACCATATATTTT. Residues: CASSPRGDSSSGNTIYF.

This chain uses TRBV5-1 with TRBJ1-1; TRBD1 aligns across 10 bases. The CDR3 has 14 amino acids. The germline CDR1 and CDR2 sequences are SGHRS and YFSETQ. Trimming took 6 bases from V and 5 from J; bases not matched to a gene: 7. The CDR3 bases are TGCGCCAGCAACCCGGGACAGGGGATAACTGAAGCTTTCTTT. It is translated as CASNPGQGITEAFF.

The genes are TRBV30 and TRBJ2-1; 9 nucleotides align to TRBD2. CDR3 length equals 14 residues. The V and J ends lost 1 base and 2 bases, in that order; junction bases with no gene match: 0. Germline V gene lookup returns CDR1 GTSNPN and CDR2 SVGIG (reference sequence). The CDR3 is CAWSGTSAYNEQFF. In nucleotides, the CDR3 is TGTGCCTGGAGTGGGACTAGCGCCTACAATGAGCAGTTCTTC.

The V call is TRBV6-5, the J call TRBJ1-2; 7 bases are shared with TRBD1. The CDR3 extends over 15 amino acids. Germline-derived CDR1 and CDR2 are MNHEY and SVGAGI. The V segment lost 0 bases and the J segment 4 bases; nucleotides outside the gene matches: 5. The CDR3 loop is CASSYSTGVSYGYTF. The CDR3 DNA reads TGTGCCAGCAGTTACTCAACAGGGGTCTCCTATGGCTACACCTTC.

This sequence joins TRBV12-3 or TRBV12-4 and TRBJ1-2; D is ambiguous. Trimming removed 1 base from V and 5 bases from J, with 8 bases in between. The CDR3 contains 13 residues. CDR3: CASSLGQWYGYTF. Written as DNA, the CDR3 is TGTGCCAGCAGTTTAGGGCAATGGTATGGCTACACCTTC.

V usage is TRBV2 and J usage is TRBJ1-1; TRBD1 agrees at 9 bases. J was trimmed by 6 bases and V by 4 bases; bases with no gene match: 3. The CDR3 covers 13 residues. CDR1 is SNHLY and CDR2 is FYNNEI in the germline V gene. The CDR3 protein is CASSARDRAEAFF. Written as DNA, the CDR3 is TGTGCCAGCAGTGCCCGGGACAGGGCTGAAGCTTTCTTT.

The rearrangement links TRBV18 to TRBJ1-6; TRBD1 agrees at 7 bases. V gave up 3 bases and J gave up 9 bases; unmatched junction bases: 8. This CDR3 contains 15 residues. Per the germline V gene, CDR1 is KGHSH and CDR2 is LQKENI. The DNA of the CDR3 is TGTGCCAGCTCACCCAGACAGGGAGAGGGTTCACCCCTCCACTTT. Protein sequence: CASSPRQGEGSPLHF.

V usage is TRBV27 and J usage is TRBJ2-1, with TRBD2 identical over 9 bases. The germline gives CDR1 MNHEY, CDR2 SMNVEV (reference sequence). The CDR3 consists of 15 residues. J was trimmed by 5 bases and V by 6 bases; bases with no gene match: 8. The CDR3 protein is CASRWEGTSHNEQFF. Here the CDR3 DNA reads TGTGCCAGCAGATGGGAAGGGACTAGCCACAATGAGCAGTTCTTC.

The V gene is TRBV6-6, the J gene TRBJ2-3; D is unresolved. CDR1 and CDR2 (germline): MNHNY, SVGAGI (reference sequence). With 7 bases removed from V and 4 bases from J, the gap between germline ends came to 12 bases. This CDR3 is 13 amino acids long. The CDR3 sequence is CASTAVWPDTQYF. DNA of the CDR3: TGTGCCAGCACGGCGGTTTGGCCAGATACGCAGTATTTT.

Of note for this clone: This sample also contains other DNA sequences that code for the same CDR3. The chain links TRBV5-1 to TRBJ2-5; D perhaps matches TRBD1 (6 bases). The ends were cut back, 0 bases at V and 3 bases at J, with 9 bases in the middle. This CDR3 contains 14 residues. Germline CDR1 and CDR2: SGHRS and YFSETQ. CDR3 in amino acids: CASSLAQGKETQYF. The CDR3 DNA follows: TGCGCCAGCAGCTTGGCACAGGGAAAAGAGACCCAGTACTTC.

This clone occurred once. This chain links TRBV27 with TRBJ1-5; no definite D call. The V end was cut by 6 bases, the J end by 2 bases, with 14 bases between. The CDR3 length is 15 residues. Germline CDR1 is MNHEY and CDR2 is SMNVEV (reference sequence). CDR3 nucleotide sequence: TGTGCCAGCAGATCAAGCCAGAGGGGCAATCAGCCCCAGCATTTT. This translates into CASRSSQRGNQPQHF.

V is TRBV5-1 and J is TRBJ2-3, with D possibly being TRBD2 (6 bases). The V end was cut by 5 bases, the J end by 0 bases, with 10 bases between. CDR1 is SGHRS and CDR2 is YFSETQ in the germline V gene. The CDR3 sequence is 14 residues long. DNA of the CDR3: TGCGCCAGCAGGCCGGAGGGGAGCACAGATACGCAGTATTTT. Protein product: CASRPEGSTDTQYF.

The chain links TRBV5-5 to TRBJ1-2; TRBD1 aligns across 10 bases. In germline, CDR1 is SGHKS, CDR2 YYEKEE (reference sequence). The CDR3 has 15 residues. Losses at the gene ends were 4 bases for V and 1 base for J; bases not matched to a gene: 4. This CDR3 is CASSLGQGSNYGYTF. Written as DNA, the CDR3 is TGTGCCAGCAGCCTGGGACAGGGGAGTAACTATGGCTACACCTTC.

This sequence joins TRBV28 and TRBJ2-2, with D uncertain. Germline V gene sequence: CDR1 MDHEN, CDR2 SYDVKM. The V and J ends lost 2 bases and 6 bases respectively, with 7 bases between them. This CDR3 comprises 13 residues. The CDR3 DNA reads TGTGCCAGCAGTTTAGGCGGCCCCGGGGAGCTGTTTTTT. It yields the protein CASSLGGPGELFF.

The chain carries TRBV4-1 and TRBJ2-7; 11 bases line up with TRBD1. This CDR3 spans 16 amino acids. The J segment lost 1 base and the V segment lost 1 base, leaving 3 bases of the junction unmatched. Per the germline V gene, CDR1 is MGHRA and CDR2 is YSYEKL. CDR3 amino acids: CASSQAGQGVSYEQYF. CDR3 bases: TGCGCCAGCAGCCAAGCGGGACAGGGGGTTTCCTACGAGCAGTACTTC.

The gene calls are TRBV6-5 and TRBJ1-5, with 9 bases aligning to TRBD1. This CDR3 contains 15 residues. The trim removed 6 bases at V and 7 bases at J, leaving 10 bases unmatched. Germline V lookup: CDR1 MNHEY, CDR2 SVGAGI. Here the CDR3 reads CASRSDRGSTQPQHF. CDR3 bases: TGTGCCAGCAGATCGGACAGGGGTTCTACCCAGCCCCAGCATTTT.

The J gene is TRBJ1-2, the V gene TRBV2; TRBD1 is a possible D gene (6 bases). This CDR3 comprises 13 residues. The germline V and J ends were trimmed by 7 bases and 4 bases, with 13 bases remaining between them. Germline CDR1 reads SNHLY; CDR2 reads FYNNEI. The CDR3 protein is CASNEWTAYGYTF. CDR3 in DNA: TGTGCCAGCAATGAGTGGACAGCCTATGGCTACACCTTC. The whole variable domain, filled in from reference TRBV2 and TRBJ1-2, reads EPEVTQTPSHQVTQMGQEVILRCVPISNHLYFYWYRQILGQKVEFLVSFYNNEISEKSEIFDDQFSVERPDGSNFTLKIRSTKLEDSAMYFCASNEWTAYGYTFGSGTRLTVV.

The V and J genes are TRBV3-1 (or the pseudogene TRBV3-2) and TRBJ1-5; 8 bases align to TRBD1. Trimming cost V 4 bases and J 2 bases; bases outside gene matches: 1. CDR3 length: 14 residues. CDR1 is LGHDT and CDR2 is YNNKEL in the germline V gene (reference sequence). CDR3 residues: CASSPGQGNQPQHF. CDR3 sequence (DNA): TGTGCCAGCAGCCCGGGACAGGGCAATCAGCCCCAGCATTTT.

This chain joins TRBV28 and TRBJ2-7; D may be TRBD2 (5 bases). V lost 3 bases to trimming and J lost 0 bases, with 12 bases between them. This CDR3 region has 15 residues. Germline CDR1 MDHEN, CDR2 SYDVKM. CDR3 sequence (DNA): TGTGCCAGCAGTTTGGTGGACTCCGGCTCCTACGAGCAGTACTTC. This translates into CASSLVDSGSYEQYF.

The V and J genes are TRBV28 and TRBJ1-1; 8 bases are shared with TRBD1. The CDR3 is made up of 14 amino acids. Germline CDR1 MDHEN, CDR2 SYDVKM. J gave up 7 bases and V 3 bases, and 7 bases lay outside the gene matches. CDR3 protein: CASSLTGALFEAFF. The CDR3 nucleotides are TGTGCCAGCAGTTTGACAGGGGCTCTATTTGAAGCTTTCTTT.

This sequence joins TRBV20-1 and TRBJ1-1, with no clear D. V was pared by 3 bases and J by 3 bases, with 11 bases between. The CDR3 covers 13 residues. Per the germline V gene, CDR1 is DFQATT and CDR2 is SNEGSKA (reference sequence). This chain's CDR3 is CSASSPGDTEAFF. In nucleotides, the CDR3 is TGCAGTGCTAGTTCGCCGGGTGACACTGAAGCTTTCTTT.

The CDR3 protein is CASSLPRTDSPLHF. CDR3 coding DNA: TGTGCCAGCAGCTTACCCAGGACAGATTCACCCCTCCACTTT. V and J are TRBV5-6 and TRBJ1-6, with D possibly TRBD1 on 6 matching bases. The V gene lost 2 bases and the J gene lost 8 bases, with 11 bases spanning the gap. The CDR3 consists of 14 residues. Germline V lookup: CDR1 SGHDT, CDR2 YYEEEE.

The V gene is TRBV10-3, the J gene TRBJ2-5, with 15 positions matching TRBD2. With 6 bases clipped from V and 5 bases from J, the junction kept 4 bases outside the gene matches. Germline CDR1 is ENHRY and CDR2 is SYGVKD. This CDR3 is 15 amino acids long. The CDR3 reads CAIRPGTSGRETQYF. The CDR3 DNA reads TGTGCCATCAGGCCCGGGACTAGCGGGAGGGAGACCCAGTACTTC.

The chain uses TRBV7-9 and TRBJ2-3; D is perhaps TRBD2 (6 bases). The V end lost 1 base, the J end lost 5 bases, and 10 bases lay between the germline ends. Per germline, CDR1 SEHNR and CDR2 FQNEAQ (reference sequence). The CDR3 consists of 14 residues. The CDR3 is CASSLGRDGDTQYF. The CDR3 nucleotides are TGTGCCAGCAGCTTAGGGAGGGATGGAGATACGCAGTATTTT.

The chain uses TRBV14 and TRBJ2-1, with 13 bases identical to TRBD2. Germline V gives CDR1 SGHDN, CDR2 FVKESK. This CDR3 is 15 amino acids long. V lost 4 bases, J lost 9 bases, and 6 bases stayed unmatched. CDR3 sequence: CASSRGLAGWGEQFF. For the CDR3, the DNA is TGTGCCAGCAGCCGGGGACTAGCGGGATGGGGTGAGCAGTTCTTC.

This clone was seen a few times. The CDR3 region is CASSRGDTQYF. CDR3 in DNA: TGTGCCAGCAGCCGAGGGGATACGCAGTATTTT. J is TRBJ2-3 and V is TRBV9; D is possibly TRBD2 (5 bases). Germline CDR1 and CDR2: SGDLS and YYNGEE. With 4 bases removed from V and 6 bases from J, the gap between germline ends came to 6 bases. The CDR3 is made up of 11 amino acids.

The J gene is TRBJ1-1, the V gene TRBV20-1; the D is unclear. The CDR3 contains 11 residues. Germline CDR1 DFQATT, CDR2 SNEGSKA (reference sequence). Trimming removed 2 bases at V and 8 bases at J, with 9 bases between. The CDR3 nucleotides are TGCAGTGCTAGACCCGAACTGGAAGCTTTCTTT. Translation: CSARPELEAFF.

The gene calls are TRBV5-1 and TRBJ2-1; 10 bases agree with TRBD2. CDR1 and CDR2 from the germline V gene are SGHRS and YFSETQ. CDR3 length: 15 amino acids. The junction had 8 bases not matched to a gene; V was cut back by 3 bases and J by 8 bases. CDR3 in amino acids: CASSSTSGIQYEQFF. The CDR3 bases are TGCGCCAGCAGCTCTACTAGCGGGATTCAGTATGAGCAGTTCTTC. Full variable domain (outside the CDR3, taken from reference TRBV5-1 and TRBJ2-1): KAGVTQTPRYLIKTRGQQVTLSCSPISGHRSVSWYQQTPGQGLQFLFEYFSETQRNKGNFPGRFSGRQFSNSRSEMNVSTLELGDSALYLCASSSTSGIQYEQFFGPGTRLTVL.